Listed here are 8 T cell receptor beta chains from one sample, sequenced in a study of T cells after posttransplantation cyclophosphamide. A marrow graft followed busulfan-fludarabine conditioning, with cyclophosphamide on days +3 and +4. Sequencing was performed with immunoSEQ multiplex PCR; in TCRdb, only in-frame clones are kept and a portion is missing. The sample has 8,000 or so clones, under 90% seen once. This material consisted of CD4+ T cells sorted from blood, taken 1404 days after allogeneic stem cell transplant with posttransplant cyclophosphamide. These TCRs come from a female patient aged 45 to 65 who received an allogeneic stem cell transplant from a related donor, was CMV-positive, and had no GVHD. Some T cells here may be from the graft donor.

The chain combines TRBV11-2 with TRBJ1-4, with D hard to call. The CDR3 contains 15 residues. Germline V lookup: CDR1 SGHAT, CDR2 FQNNGV. V shed 0 bases and J shed 5 bases, with 10 bases lying between them. The CDR3 region has the DNA TGTGCCAGCAGCTTAGACTCAGTTAACAATGAAAAACTGTTTTTT. It specifies CASSLDSVNNEKLFF.

The chain carries TRBV28 and TRBJ1-4; D gene uncertain. Germline assignment: CDR1 MDHEN and CDR2 SYDVKM. The length of the CDR3 is 14 residues. V shed 5 bases and J shed 0 bases, with 7 bases lying between them. CDR3 nucleotide sequence: TGTGCCAGCAGTCACGAGACAACTAATGAAAAACTGTTTTTT. Residues: CASSHETTNEKLFF.

As DNA, the CDR3 is TGTGCCAGCAGCGTATCTAGCGGGAGGGCCTCCCGGGGGGAGACCCAGTACTTC. This gives the protein CASSVSSGRASRGETQYF. The chain carries TRBV9 and TRBJ2-5; TRBD2 matches at 12 bases. V shed 1 base and J 5 bases; nucleotides not matched to a gene: 12. The CDR3 has 18 amino acids. The germline V gene has CDR1 SGDLS and CDR2 YYNGEE.

The J gene is TRBJ2-2, the V gene TRBV7-9; no definite D call. CDR1 and CDR2 (germline): SEHNR, FQNEAQ (reference sequence). V was clipped by 3 bases and J by 6 bases, with 14 bases between them. The CDR3 has 15 amino acids. CDR3 protein: CASSFPTYGPGELFF. The CDR3, as DNA: TGTGCCAGCAGCTTCCCGACGTATGGGCCCGGGGAGCTGTTTTTT.

This chain joins TRBV5-6 and TRBJ2-1, with a possible D match to TRBD2 (7 bases). The CDR3 loop spans 15 amino acids. CDR1 is SGHDT and CDR2 is YYEEEE in the germline V gene. V was pared by 4 bases and J by 6 bases, with 17 bases between. The CDR3 protein is CASSLVGGARNEQFF. CDR3 nucleotides: TGTGCCAGCAGCCTAGTGGGGGGGGCTCGCAATGAGCAGTTCTTC. Complete variable domain (other parts from reference TRBV5-6 and TRBJ2-1): DAGVTQSPTHLIKTRGQQVTLRCSPKSGHDTVSWYQQALGQGPQFIFQYYEEEERQRGNFPDRFSGHQFPNYSSELNVNALLLGDSALYLCASSLVGGARNEQFFGPGTRLTVL.

The gene calls are TRBV7-3 and TRBJ2-2; 14 positions match TRBD2. CDR3 length: 17 amino acids. V gave up 5 bases and J gave up 7 bases; unmatched junction bases: 9. The germline V gene encodes CDR1 SGHTA and CDR2 FQGTGA. Written as DNA, the CDR3 is TGTGCCAGCAGCCGTACCGGGACTAGCGGGAGCGGCGGGGAGCTGTTTTTT. Translating it yields CASSRTGTSGSGGELFF. The full variable domain, with the rest looked up from reference TRBV7-3 and TRBJ2-2, is GAGVSQTPSNKVTEKGKYVELRCDPISGHTALYWYRQSLGQGPEFLIYFQGTGAADDSGLPNDRFFAVRPEGSVSTLKIQRTERGDSAVYLCASSRTGTSGSGGELFFGEGSRLTVL.

The V and J genes are TRBV28 and TRBJ2-7; 7 positions agree with TRBD1. The germline gives CDR1 MDHEN, CDR2 SYDVKM. V lost 7 bases and J lost 3; bases outside the gene matches: 9. The CDR3 spans 14 residues. The CDR3 is CASTQGVSLYEQYF. The CDR3 region has the DNA TGTGCCAGCACCCAGGGGGTATCCCTCTACGAGCAGTACTTC. Using reference TRBV28 and TRBJ2-7 for the parts outside the CDR3, the full variable domain is DVKVTQSSRYLVKRTGEKVFLECVQDMDHENMFWYRQDPGLGLRLIYFSYDVKMKEKGDIPEGYSVSREKKERFSLILESASTNQTSMYLCASTQGVSLYEQYFGPGTRLTVT.

The chain couples TRBV4-1 to TRBJ1-1; the D gene is possibly TRBD1 (5 bases). The germline gives CDR1 MGHRA, CDR2 YSYEKL. V lost 1 base and J 3 bases, leaving 30 bases between the germline ends. The length of the CDR3 is 21 residues. CDR3 sequence (DNA): TGCGCCAGCAGCCAAGTTCGTACCCGAGGTACCCGGCAGGGTGTTTACACTGAAGCTTTCTTT. It specifies CASSQVRTRGTRQGVYTEAFF.